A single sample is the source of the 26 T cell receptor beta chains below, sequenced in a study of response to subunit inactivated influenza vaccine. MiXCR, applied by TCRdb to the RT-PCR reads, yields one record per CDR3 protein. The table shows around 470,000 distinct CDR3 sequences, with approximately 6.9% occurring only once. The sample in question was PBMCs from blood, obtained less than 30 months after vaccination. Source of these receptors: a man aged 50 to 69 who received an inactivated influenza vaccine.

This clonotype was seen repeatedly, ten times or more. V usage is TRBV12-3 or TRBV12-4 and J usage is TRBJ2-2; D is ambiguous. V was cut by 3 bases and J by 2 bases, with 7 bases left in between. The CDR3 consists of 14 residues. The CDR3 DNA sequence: TGTGCCAGCAGTTTCCCAGTTAACACCGGGGAGCTGTTTTTT. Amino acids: CASSFPVNTGELFF.

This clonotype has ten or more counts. In DNA, the CDR3 is TGTGCCAGCAGCGCCGGGACAGGGGATTACGAGCAGTACTTC. It yields the protein CASSAGTGDYEQYF. This rearrangement joins TRBV9 to TRBJ2-7; 10 bases line up with TRBD1. CDR3 length: 14 residues. After removal of 3 bases from V and 4 bases from J, the junction contained 4 bases not matched to a gene. Germline CDR1 and CDR2: SGDLS and YYNGEE.

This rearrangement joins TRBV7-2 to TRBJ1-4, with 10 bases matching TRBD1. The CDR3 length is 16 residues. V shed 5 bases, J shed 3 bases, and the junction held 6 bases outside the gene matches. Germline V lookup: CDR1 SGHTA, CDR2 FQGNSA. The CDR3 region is CASSPRQGASNEKLFF. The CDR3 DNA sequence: TGTGCCAGCAGCCCCCGACAGGGGGCCTCTAATGAAAAACTGTTTTTT.

The CDR3 sequence is CASSEVALGLAGRRTQYF. The CDR3 nucleotides read TGCGCCAGCAGTGAAGTCGCCCTGGGACTAGCGGGGAGAAGGACCCAGTACTTC. The chain recombines TRBV10-2 with TRBJ2-5; 13 nucleotides line up with TRBD2. The junction had 14 bases not matched to a gene; V was cut back by 3 bases and J by 7 bases. Germline V CDR1 and CDR2: WSHSY, SAAADI. The CDR3 sequence is 18 residues long.

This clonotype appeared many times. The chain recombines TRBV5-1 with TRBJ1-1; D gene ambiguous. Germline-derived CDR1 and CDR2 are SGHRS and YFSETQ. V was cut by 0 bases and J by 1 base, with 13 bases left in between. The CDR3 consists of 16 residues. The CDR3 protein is CASSLAVGSGNTEAFF. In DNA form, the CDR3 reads TGCGCCAGCAGCTTGGCCGTCGGGAGCGGGAACACTGAAGCTTTCTTT.

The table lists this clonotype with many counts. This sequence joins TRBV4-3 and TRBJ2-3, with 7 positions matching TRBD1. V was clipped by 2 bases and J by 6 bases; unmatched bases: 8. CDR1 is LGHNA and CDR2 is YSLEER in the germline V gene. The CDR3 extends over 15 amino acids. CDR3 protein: CASSQNPSRGDTQYF. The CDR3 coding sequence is TGCGCCAGCAGCCAAAATCCTAGCAGGGGGGATACGCAGTATTTT.

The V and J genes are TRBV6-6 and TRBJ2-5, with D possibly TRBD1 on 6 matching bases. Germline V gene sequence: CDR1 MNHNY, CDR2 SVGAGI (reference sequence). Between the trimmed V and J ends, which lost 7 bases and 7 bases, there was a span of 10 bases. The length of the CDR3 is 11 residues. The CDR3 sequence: CASTRGRTQYF. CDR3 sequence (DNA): TGTGCCAGCACCAGGGGCAGGACCCAGTACTTC.

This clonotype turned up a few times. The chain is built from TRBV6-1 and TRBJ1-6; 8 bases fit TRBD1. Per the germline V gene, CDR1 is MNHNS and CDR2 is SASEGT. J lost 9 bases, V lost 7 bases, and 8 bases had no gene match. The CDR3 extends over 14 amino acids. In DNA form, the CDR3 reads TGTGCCAGCACCAAGGACAGGGCGGTTTCACCCCTCCACTTT. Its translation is CASTKDRAVSPLHF.

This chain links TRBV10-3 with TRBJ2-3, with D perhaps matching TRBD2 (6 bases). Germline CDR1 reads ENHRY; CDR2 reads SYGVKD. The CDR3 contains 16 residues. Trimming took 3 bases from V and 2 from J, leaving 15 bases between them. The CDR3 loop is CAISDNMRGDTDTQYF. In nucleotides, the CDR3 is TGTGCCATCAGTGACAATATGCGGGGTGACACAGATACGCAGTATTTT.

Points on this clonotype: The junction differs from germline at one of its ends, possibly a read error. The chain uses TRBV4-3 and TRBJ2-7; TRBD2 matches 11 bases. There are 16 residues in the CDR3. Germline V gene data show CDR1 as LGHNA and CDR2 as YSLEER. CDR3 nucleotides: TGCCCCAGCAGCCAAGGGATTAGCGGGAGGGCCTACGAGCAGTACTTC. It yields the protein CPSSQGISGRAYEQYF.

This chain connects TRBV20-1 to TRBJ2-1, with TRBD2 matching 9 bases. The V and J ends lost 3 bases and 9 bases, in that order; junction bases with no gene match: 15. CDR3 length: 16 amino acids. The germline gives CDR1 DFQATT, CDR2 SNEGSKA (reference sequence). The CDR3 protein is CSARGRGGATVREQFF. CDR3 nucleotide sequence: TGCAGTGCTAGGGGGCGGGGGGGCGCCACGGTGCGTGAGCAGTTCTTC.

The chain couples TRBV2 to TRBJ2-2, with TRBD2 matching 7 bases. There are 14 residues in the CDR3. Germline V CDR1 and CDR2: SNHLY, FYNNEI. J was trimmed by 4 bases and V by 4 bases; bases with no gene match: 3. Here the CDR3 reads CASSVREGTGELFF. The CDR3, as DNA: TGTGCCAGCAGTGTTAGGGAGGGCACCGGGGAGCTGTTTTTT.

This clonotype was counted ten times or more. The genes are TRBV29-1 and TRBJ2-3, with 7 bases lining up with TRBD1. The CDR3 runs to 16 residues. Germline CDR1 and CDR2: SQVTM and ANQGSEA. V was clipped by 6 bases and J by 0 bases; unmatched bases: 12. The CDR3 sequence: CSVRRKPGQSTDTQYF. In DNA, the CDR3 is TGCAGCGTCCGAAGAAAACCGGGACAGAGCACAGATACGCAGTATTTT.

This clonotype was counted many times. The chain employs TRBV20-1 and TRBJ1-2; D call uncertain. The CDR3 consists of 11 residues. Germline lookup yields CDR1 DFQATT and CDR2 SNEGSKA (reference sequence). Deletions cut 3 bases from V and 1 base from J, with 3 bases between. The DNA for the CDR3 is TGCAGTGCTAGTAGTAACTATGGCTACACCTTC. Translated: CSASSNYGYTF.

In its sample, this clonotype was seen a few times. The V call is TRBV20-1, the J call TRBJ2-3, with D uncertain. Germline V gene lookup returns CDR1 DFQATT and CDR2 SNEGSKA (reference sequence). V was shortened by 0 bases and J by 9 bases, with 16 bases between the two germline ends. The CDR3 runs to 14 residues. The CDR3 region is CSARDPGARSTQYF. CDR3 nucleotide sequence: TGCAGTGCTAGAGATCCCGGTGCGAGGTCCACGCAGTATTTT.

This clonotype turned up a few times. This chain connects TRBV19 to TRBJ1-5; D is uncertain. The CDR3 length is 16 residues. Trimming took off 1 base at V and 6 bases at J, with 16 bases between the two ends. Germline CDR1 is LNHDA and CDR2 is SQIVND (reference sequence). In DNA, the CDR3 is TGTGCCAGTAGTATAGGGAGTGTAATAGGTAGTCAGCCCCAGCATTTT. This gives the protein CASSIGSVIGSQPQHF.

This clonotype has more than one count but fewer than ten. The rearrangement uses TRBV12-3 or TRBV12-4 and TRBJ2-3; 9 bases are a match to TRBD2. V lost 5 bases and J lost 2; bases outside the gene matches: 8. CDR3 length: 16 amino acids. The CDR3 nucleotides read TGTGCCAGCAGTCCACAGACTAGCGGTCCCACAGATACGCAGTATTTT. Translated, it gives CASSPQTSGPTDTQYF.

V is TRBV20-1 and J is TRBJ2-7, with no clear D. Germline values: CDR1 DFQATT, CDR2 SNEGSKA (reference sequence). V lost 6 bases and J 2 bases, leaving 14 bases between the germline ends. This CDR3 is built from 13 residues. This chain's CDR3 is CSALVAPPYEQYF. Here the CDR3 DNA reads TGCAGTGCCCTCGTAGCACCCCCCTACGAGCAGTACTTC.

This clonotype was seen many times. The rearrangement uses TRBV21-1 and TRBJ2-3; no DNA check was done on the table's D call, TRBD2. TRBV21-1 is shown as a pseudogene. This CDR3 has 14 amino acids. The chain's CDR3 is CASSSREGHDTQYF. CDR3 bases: TGTGCCAGCTCATCGCGGGAGGGCCACGATACGCAGTATTTT.

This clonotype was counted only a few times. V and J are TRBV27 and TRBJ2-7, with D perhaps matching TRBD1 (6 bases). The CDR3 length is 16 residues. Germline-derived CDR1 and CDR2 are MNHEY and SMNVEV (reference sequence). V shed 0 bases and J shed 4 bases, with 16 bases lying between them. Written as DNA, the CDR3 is TGTGCCAGCAGTTTATCGGGGAACAGGGTAGAATACGAGCAGTACTTC. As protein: CASSLSGNRVEYEQYF.

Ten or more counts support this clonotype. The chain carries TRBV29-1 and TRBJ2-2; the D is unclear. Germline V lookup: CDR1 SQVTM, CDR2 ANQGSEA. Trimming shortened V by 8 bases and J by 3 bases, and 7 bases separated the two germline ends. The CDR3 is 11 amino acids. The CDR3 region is CSFRYTGELFF. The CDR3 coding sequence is TGCAGCTTTCGGTACACCGGGGAGCTGTTTTTT.

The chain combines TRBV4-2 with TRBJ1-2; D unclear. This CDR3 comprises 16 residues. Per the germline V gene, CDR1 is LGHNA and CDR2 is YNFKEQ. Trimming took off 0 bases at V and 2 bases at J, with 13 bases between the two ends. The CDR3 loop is CASSQDEGSKNYGYTF. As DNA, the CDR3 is TGTGCCAGCAGCCAAGACGAGGGATCAAAAAACTATGGCTACACCTTC.

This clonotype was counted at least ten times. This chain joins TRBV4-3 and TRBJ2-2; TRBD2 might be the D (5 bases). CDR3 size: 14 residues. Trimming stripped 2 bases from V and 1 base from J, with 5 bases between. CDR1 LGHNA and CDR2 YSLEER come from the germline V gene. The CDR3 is CASSQSGNTGELFF. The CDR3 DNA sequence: TGCGCCAGCAGCCAAAGCGGGAACACCGGGGAGCTGTTTTTT.

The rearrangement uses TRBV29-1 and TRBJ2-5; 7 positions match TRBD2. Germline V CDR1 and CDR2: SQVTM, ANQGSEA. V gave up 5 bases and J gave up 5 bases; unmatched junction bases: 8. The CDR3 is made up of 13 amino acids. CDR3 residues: CSVHLGGGETQYF. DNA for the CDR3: TGCAGCGTTCATTTGGGGGGAGGGGAGACCCAGTACTTC.

The CDR3 here is CASTSTPSLGQFF. For the CDR3, the DNA is TGTGCCAGCACCTCGACTCCGAGTTTAGGGCAGTTCTTC. V is TRBV2 and J is TRBJ2-1; D is ambiguous. V lost 7 bases and J 12 bases, leaving 19 bases between the germline ends. From germline, CDR1 is SNHLY and CDR2 FYNNEI. The CDR3 contains 13 residues.

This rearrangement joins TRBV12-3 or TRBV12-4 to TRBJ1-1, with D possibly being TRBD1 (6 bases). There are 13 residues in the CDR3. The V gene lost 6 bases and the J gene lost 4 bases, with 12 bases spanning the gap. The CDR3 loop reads CASRVDSLTEAFF. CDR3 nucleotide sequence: TGTGCCAGCAGGGTGGACAGTCTCACTGAAGCTTTCTTT.